This T cell receptor (beta chain) was found in a study of CD8 T cells in ankylosing spondylitis. Germline V gene sequence: CDR1 KGHDR, CDR2 SFDVKD. Trimming took 5 bases from V and 2 from J, leaving 13 bases between them. This CDR3 is built from 15 residues. This clonotype was detected a few times. TCRdb re-derived calls from the 5' RACE reads in MiXCR, one entry per CDR3 protein. This repertoire shows some 300,000 distinct CDR3 sequences, less than 25% found once; its top ten account for under 4%. The V gene is TRBV24-1, the J gene TRBJ2-3, with D uncertain. This receptor was taken from a female donor with ankylosing spondylitis or in good health (not recorded which). Sequencing was performed on blood, either unsorted or a sorted T cell fraction (not recorded which). Written as DNA, the CDR3 is TGTGCCACCAGTGTCTGGCGACCACTCACAGATACGCAGTATTTT. Residues: CATSVWRPLTDTQYF.